This is a list of T cell receptor beta chains from one sample in a study of blood T cell repertoires in COVID-19. Assay used: immunoSEQ multiplex PCR; TCRdb lists only in-frame clones, some missing. The sample includes around 230,000 clones, 83% of them seen just once. The specimen was peripheral blood. The receptor source for this set is a middle-aged woman with active or convalescent COVID-19. CDR3s include the opening cysteine and the closing phenylalanine or tryptophan. Fields, in order: D gene, V gene, clone size, J gene, CDR3 DNA, CDR3 protein. A D gene is named only where the DNA matches it firmly. Not all rows give a size; the values are once, few, many and, for expanded clones, a class.

d_gene: TRBD2
v_gene: TRBV11-2
abundance: NA
j_gene: TRBJ2-1
CDR3nt: TGTGCCAGCAGCGATCGAGCGGGGGGACGGAATGAGCAGTTCTTC
CDR3aa: CASSDRAGGRNEQFF

d_gene: NA
v_gene: TRBV7-2
abundance: NA
j_gene: TRBJ2-7
CDR3nt: TGTGCCAGCAGCTTAGCCGGGAAAAAAACCTACGAGCAGTACTTC
CDR3aa: CASSLAGKKTYEQYF

d_gene: NA
v_gene: TRBV30
abundance: NA
j_gene: TRBJ1-4
CDR3nt: TGTGCCTGGAGAGGGGGTAATGAAAAACTGTTTTTT
CDR3aa: CAWRGGNEKLFF

d_gene: TRBD1
v_gene: TRBV11-3
abundance: NA
j_gene: TRBJ1-1
CDR3nt: TGTGCCAGCAGCTTTACAGGGGGCGCGGACACTGAAGCTTTCTTT
CDR3aa: CASSFTGGADTEAFF

d_gene: NA
v_gene: TRBV14
abundance: NA
j_gene: TRBJ1-2
CDR3nt: TGTGCCAGCAGCCAAGATGGGAAGGGGCTAAACTATGGCTACACCTTC
CDR3aa: CASSQDGKGLNYGYTF

d_gene: NA
v_gene: TRBV9
abundance: NA
j_gene: TRBJ2-2
CDR3nt: TGTGCCAGCAGCGTAGTAGGGGATGGGACCGGGGAGCTGTTTTTT
CDR3aa: CASSVVGDGTGELFF

d_gene: TRBD2
v_gene: TRBV5-6
abundance: NA
j_gene: TRBJ2-3
CDR3nt: TGTGCCAGCAGCTATAGCGGGAGAGGCACAGATACGCAGTATTTT
CDR3aa: CASSYSGRGTDTQYF

d_gene: TRBD1
v_gene: TRBV29-1
abundance: few
j_gene: TRBJ1-5
CDR3nt: TGCAGCGTTGTAGGGACAGGGGGGCAGCCCCAGCATTTT
CDR3aa: CSVVGTGGQPQHF

d_gene: NA
v_gene: TRBV9
abundance: NA
j_gene: TRBJ1-4
CDR3nt: TGTGCCAGCAGCGTTGGGAGGGACAAAGAAAAACTGTTTTTT
CDR3aa: CASSVGRDKEKLFF

d_gene: NA
v_gene: TRBV30
abundance: NA
j_gene: TRBJ2-5
CDR3nt: TGTGCCTGGAAAGGGGTACACGGAGAGACCCAGTACTTC
CDR3aa: CAWKGVHGETQYF

d_gene: NA
v_gene: TRBV7-8
abundance: NA
j_gene: TRBJ2-3
CDR3nt: TGTGCCAGCATCTCGGGAGTTCAGGGCGGAGATACGCAGTATTTT
CDR3aa: CASISGVQGGDTQYF

d_gene: TRBD1
v_gene: TRBV5-1
abundance: NA
j_gene: TRBJ2-1
CDR3nt: TGCGCCAGCAGCTTGGGGACAGGGGGTAATGAGCAGTTCTTC
CDR3aa: CASSLGTGGNEQFF

d_gene: NA
v_gene: TRBV19
abundance: few
j_gene: TRBJ1-2
CDR3nt: TGTGCCAGTAGTAAATTTCAGGGCACTAACTATGGCTACACCTTC
CDR3aa: CASSKFQGTNYGYTF

d_gene: NA
v_gene: TRBV6-5
abundance: NA
j_gene: TRBJ1-2
CDR3nt: TGTGCCAGCTTAGGGGAGGGCTATGGCTACACCTTC
CDR3aa: CASLGEGYGYTF

d_gene: TRBD1
v_gene: TRBV27
abundance: NA
j_gene: TRBJ2-2
CDR3nt: TGTGCCAGCAGTACCGGACAGGGGGGGACCGGGGAGCTGTTTTTT
CDR3aa: CASSTGQGGTGELFF

d_gene: TRBD2
v_gene: TRBV4-1
abundance: NA
j_gene: TRBJ2-1
CDR3nt: TGCGCCAGCAGCCAAGTCTCCCGGACTAGCGGGATGGTCTACAATGAGCAGTTCTTC
CDR3aa: CASSQVSRTSGMVYNEQFF

d_gene: NA
v_gene: TRBV25-1
abundance: NA
j_gene: TRBJ2-6
CDR3nt: TGTGCCAGCAGTGAAAGGGGCGGGGACTCTGGGGCCAACGTCCTGACTTTC
CDR3aa: CASSERGGDSGANVLTF

d_gene: NA
v_gene: TRBV4-1
abundance: NA
j_gene: TRBJ1-1
CDR3nt: TGCGCCAGCAGCCAAGATTGGCCGCCGAACACTGAAGCTTTCTTT
CDR3aa: CASSQDWPPNTEAFF

d_gene: TRBD2
v_gene: TRBV3-1/TRBV3-2
abundance: NA
j_gene: TRBJ2-5
CDR3nt: TGTGCCAGCAGCCAAGCAAAAGCGGGGGGGCGCCGGGAGACCCAGTACTTC
CDR3aa: CASSQAKAGGRRETQYF

d_gene: NA
v_gene: TRBV5-1
abundance: once
j_gene: TRBJ1-1
CDR3nt: TGCGCCAGCAGCTTGAGGGGAAACACTGAAGCTTTCTTT
CDR3aa: CASSLRGNTEAFF

d_gene: NA
v_gene: TRBV28
abundance: NA
j_gene: TRBJ1-2
CDR3nt: TGTGCCATCCGATACGACATGGACTATGGCTACACCTTC
CDR3aa: CAIRYDMDYGYTF

d_gene: NA
v_gene: TRBV5-4
abundance: NA
j_gene: TRBJ2-1
CDR3nt: TGTGCCAGCAGGGGCGGTAGCGAGTCCTCCTACAATGAGCAGTTCTTC
CDR3aa: CASRGGSESSYNEQFF

d_gene: NA
v_gene: TRBV5-6
abundance: NA
j_gene: TRBJ2-2
CDR3nt: TGTGCCAGCAGCTTGTTAGGCGGGGAGAACACCGGGGAGCTGTTTTTT
CDR3aa: CASSLLGGENTGELFF

d_gene: TRBD1
v_gene: TRBV30
abundance: NA
j_gene: TRBJ1-2
CDR3nt: TGTGCCTGGAACAATGACGGGACAGTCTATGGCTACACCTTC
CDR3aa: CAWNNDGTVYGYTF

d_gene: TRBD2
v_gene: TRBV6-6
abundance: NA
j_gene: TRBJ2-1
CDR3nt: TGTGCCAGCAGTCTGACTAGCGGGAGTCTCGATGAGCAGTTCTTC
CDR3aa: CASSLTSGSLDEQFF

d_gene: TRBD1
v_gene: TRBV19
abundance: NA
j_gene: TRBJ1-5
CDR3nt: TGTGCCAGTAGTTTCGCAGGGGGAGCTCATCAGCCCCAGCATTTT
CDR3aa: CASSFAGGAHQPQHF

d_gene: TRBD2
v_gene: TRBV4-3
abundance: NA
j_gene: TRBJ2-3
CDR3nt: TGCGCCAGCAGCCCCAAGATAAGGCGAGCGGGGGAACCGACAGATACGCAGTATTTT
CDR3aa: CASSPKIRRAGEPTDTQYF

d_gene: TRBD2
v_gene: TRBV19
abundance: NA
j_gene: TRBJ2-5
CDR3nt: TGTGCCAGTAGCCCTCGGACTAGCGGGGGGGCCTGGGAGACCCAGTACTTC
CDR3aa: CASSPRTSGGAWETQYF

d_gene: NA
v_gene: TRBV7-9
abundance: NA
j_gene: TRBJ1-2
CDR3nt: TGTGCCAGCAGTCGAGGCAGGGGAGACTATGGCTACACCTTC
CDR3aa: CASSRGRGDYGYTF

d_gene: NA
v_gene: TRBV7-3
abundance: NA
j_gene: TRBJ2-1
CDR3nt: TGTGCCAGCAGCTTAAGTAGGGGCGTGCACAATGAGCAGTTCTTC
CDR3aa: CASSLSRGVHNEQFF

d_gene: TRBD1
v_gene: TRBV3-1/TRBV3-2
abundance: NA
j_gene: TRBJ2-1
CDR3nt: TGTGCCAGCAGCCCTGTTCCCGGGACAGGGGAAGATGAGCAGTTCTTC
CDR3aa: CASSPVPGTGEDEQFF

d_gene: TRBD2
v_gene: TRBV2
abundance: once
j_gene: TRBJ2-7
CDR3nt: TGTGCCAGCAGCCGAGCGGGAGCCTACGAGCAGTACTTC
CDR3aa: CASSRAGAYEQYF

d_gene: NA
v_gene: TRBV3-1/TRBV3-2
abundance: NA
j_gene: TRBJ1-5
CDR3nt: TGTGCCAGCAGCAAAAGGGGCAGGGATCAGCCCCAGCATTTT
CDR3aa: CASSKRGRDQPQHF

d_gene: NA
v_gene: TRBV3-1/TRBV3-2
abundance: NA
j_gene: TRBJ1-1
CDR3nt: TGTGCCAGCAGCGGCGCGCCGGGGAACACTGAAGCTTTCTTT
CDR3aa: CASSGAPGNTEAFF

d_gene: TRBD2
v_gene: TRBV6-4
abundance: once
j_gene: TRBJ2-1
CDR3nt: TGTGCCAGCAGGGTCCGGCTAGCGGGAGACAATGAGCAGTTCTTC
CDR3aa: CASRVRLAGDNEQFF

d_gene: NA
v_gene: TRBV11-2
abundance: NA
j_gene: TRBJ1-1
CDR3nt: TGTGCCAGCAGCTTAGTGGTCCCGACAGTACGGGCTTTCTTT
CDR3aa: CASSLVVPTVRAFF

d_gene: NA
v_gene: TRBV9
abundance: NA
j_gene: TRBJ2-2
CDR3nt: TGTGCCAGCAGCGTAGCTAATGATATTGCGAACACCGGGGAGCTGTTTTTT
CDR3aa: CASSVANDIANTGELFF

d_gene: TRBD1
v_gene: TRBV5-5
abundance: NA
j_gene: TRBJ1-4
CDR3nt: TGTGCCAGCAGATCCGCCGGACAGGATGAAAAACTGTTTTTT
CDR3aa: CASRSAGQDEKLFF

d_gene: TRBD2
v_gene: TRBV5-4
abundance: NA
j_gene: TRBJ2-1
CDR3nt: TGTGCCAGCAGCTGGAGCGGGAGGGCCTACAATGAGCAGTTCTTC
CDR3aa: CASSWSGRAYNEQFF

d_gene: NA
v_gene: TRBV28
abundance: NA
j_gene: TRBJ1-4
CDR3nt: TGTGCCAGCAGTGTCCATTCTAATGAAAAACTGTTTTTT
CDR3aa: CASSVHSNEKLFF

d_gene: NA
v_gene: TRBV10-3
abundance: NA
j_gene: TRBJ2-7
CDR3nt: TGTGCCATCAGGTCTCGGGCGGGGAACTCCTACGAGCAGTACTTC
CDR3aa: CAIRSRAGNSYEQYF

d_gene: TRBD1
v_gene: TRBV19
abundance: NA
j_gene: TRBJ1-1
CDR3nt: TGTGCCAGTAGTATAGGGCAGGGGGACACTGAAGCTTTCTTT
CDR3aa: CASSIGQGDTEAFF

d_gene: TRBD1
v_gene: TRBV5-1
abundance: NA
j_gene: TRBJ1-2
CDR3nt: TGCGCCAGCAGCTTGGAGGGACAGGGGGCCTATGGCTACACCTTC
CDR3aa: CASSLEGQGAYGYTF

d_gene: NA
v_gene: TRBV7-2
abundance: NA
j_gene: TRBJ1-2
CDR3nt: TGTGCCAGCAGCTCCCTTCGGGAGGGTTACGCGCGCTACACCTTC
CDR3aa: CASSSLREGYARYTF

d_gene: TRBD1
v_gene: TRBV29-1
abundance: once
j_gene: TRBJ1-1
CDR3nt: TGCAGCGTTACCGGGACAGGGGGGACTGAAGCTTTCTTT
CDR3aa: CSVTGTGGTEAFF

d_gene: NA
v_gene: TRBV5-4
abundance: NA
j_gene: TRBJ1-4
CDR3nt: TGTGCCAGCAGCTTGGGGCCCCCGGGGGTAGCGGGTGAAAAACTGTTTTTT
CDR3aa: CASSLGPPGVAGEKLFF

d_gene: TRBD2
v_gene: TRBV3-1/TRBV3-2
abundance: NA
j_gene: TRBJ2-3
CDR3nt: TGTGCCAGCAGCCAAGGTGGGACTAGGTCAGATACGCAGTATTTT
CDR3aa: CASSQGGTRSDTQYF

d_gene: NA
v_gene: TRBV19
abundance: NA
j_gene: TRBJ1-5
CDR3nt: TGTGCCAGTAGTATAGGACCCTTAAGAACAGGGCATTATTCTCATAGCAATCAGCCCCAGCATTTT
CDR3aa: CASSIGPLRTGHYSHSNQPQHF

d_gene: NA
v_gene: TRBV2
abundance: NA
j_gene: TRBJ1-5
CDR3nt: TGTGCCAGCAGTGAAGCCGGGCGGGGGGGAATACCCCAGCATTTT
CDR3aa: CASSEAGRGGIPQHF

d_gene: NA
v_gene: TRBV7-6
abundance: NA
j_gene: TRBJ1-2
CDR3nt: TGTGCCAGCAGCCCAAATATCCGGAAGAGGGGCTACACCTTC
CDR3aa: CASSPNIRKRGYTF

d_gene: NA
v_gene: TRBV7-2
abundance: NA
j_gene: TRBJ1-2
CDR3nt: TGTGCCAGCAGCTTAGGGCCAGGGAACTATGGCTACACCTTC
CDR3aa: CASSLGPGNYGYTF

d_gene: NA
v_gene: TRBV11-2
abundance: NA
j_gene: TRBJ1-6
CDR3nt: TGTGCCAGCACCCAGTACCCTCAGGGTCAGACCTATAATTCACCCCTCCACTTT
CDR3aa: CASTQYPQGQTYNSPLHF

d_gene: NA
v_gene: TRBV12-3/TRBV12-4
abundance: once
j_gene: TRBJ2-7
CDR3nt: TGTGCCAGCGGGCGCCGCTCCTACGAGCAGTACTTC
CDR3aa: CASGRRSYEQYF

d_gene: NA
v_gene: TRBV27
abundance: NA
j_gene: TRBJ1-1
CDR3nt: TGTGCCAGCCTACCCCGTGAGGAGAAGAACACTGAAGCTTTCTTT
CDR3aa: CASLPREEKNTEAFF

d_gene: TRBD1
v_gene: TRBV5-1
abundance: NA
j_gene: TRBJ1-1
CDR3nt: TGCGCCAGCAGCGTACGGACAGGGGGGAACACTGAAGCTTTCTTT
CDR3aa: CASSVRTGGNTEAFF

d_gene: TRBD1
v_gene: TRBV29-1
abundance: once
j_gene: TRBJ2-3
CDR3nt: TGCAGCGTTTGGGGACAGGGGAGCGCAGATACGCAGTATTTT
CDR3aa: CSVWGQGSADTQYF

d_gene: NA
v_gene: TRBV29-1
abundance: few
j_gene: TRBJ2-7
CDR3nt: TGCAGCGTTGAAGGGACAGTCGACTACGAGCAGTACTTC
CDR3aa: CSVEGTVDYEQYF

d_gene: TRBD1
v_gene: TRBV27
abundance: NA
j_gene: TRBJ2-7
CDR3nt: TGTGCCAGCAGCCCGGGACAGGGGAGTCTCTACGAGCAGTACTTC
CDR3aa: CASSPGQGSLYEQYF

d_gene: NA
v_gene: TRBV18
abundance: NA
j_gene: TRBJ2-7
CDR3nt: TGTGCCAGCTCACCGACGGAGGGGGCCTCCTACGAGCAGTACTTC
CDR3aa: CASSPTEGASYEQYF